Each of the 6 T cell receptor beta chains below was sequenced from the same sample in a study of cytomegalovirus exposure and HLA in healthy donors. In the PCR, 60 Vbeta and 13 Jbeta primers were used. TCRdb keeps only in-frame clones here, not all; method: immunoSEQ multiplex PCR. This table has roughly 130,000 clones, over 60% appearing once. The sample comprised PBMCs. These receptors all stem from a human donor in good health.

The chain couples TRBV30 to TRBJ1-6; D unresolved. Germline V gene lookup returns CDR1 GTSNPN and CDR2 SVGIG (reference sequence). V was pared by 1 base and J by 10 bases, with 5 bases between. The CDR3 loop spans 11 amino acids. The CDR3 nucleotides read TGTGCCTGGAGTGCGGGGTCACCCCTCCACTTT. Protein product: CAWSAGSPLHF. The entire variable domain, with the rest obtained from reference TRBV30 and TRBJ1-6, is as follows: SQTIHQWPATLVQPVGSPLSLECTVEGTSNPNLYWYRQAAGRGLQLLFYSVGIGQISSEVPQNLSASRPQDRQFILSSKKLLLSDSGFYLCAWSAGSPLHFGNGTRLTVT.

This clone was seen a handful of times. The chain couples TRBV30 to TRBJ1-5; D is undetermined. Per germline, CDR1 GTSNPN and CDR2 SVGIG (reference sequence). Deletions cut 0 bases from V and 5 bases from J, with 11 bases between. CDR3 length: 14 amino acids. As DNA, the CDR3 is TGTGCCTGGAGTGTACCCAGGCAGGATCAGCCCCAGCATTTT. It specifies CAWSVPRQDQPQHF.

The J gene is TRBJ1-4, the V gene TRBV5-1; 9 bases are a match to TRBD1. This CDR3 is built from 19 residues. Germline CDR1 and CDR2: SGHRS and YFSETQ. V lost 5 bases, J lost 13 bases, and 27 bases stayed unmatched. The CDR3, as DNA: TGCGCCAGCAGACCTCAACTGAGAACCTCGGGACAGGGATTCGTAGGACTGTTTTTT. Amino acid sequence: CASRPQLRTSGQGFVGLFF. Looking up the rest from reference TRBV5-1 and TRBJ1-4 gives the full variable domain: KAGVTQTPRYLIKTRGQQVTLSCSPISGHRSVSWYQQTPGQGLQFLFEYFSETQRNKGNFPGRFSGRQFSNSRSEMNVSTLELGDSALYLCASRPQLRTSGQGFVGLFFGSGTQLSVL.

This chain connects TRBV27 to TRBJ2-1; 12 nucleotides line up with TRBD2. In germline, CDR1 is MNHEY, CDR2 SMNVEV (reference sequence). Trimming at V came to 1 base and at J to 8 bases, leaving 3 bases not matched to a gene. The CDR3 runs 15 residues. CDR3 in amino acids: CASSLWTSGIDEQFF. Here the CDR3 DNA reads TGTGCCAGCAGTTTATGGACTAGCGGGATCGATGAGCAGTTCTTC.

The V and J genes are TRBV27 and TRBJ2-7; 10 bases are shared with TRBD1. This CDR3 has 14 amino acids. The germline CDR1 and CDR2 sequences are MNHEY and SMNVEV (reference sequence). Trimming at V came to 9 bases and at J to 0 bases, leaving 5 bases not matched to a gene. CDR3 DNA sequence: TGTGCCAGTCTAAGGGACAGGGGCTCCTACGAGCAGTACTTC. This translates into CASLRDRGSYEQYF.

The chain couples TRBV7-2 to TRBJ1-2, with 8 nucleotides matching TRBD1. Losses at the gene ends were 4 bases for V and 5 bases for J; bases not matched to a gene: 6. The CDR3 is 14 residues long. Germline V gene sequence: CDR1 SGHTA, CDR2 FQGNSA. The CDR3 sequence: CASSSRDRQYGYTF. CDR3 nucleotide sequence: TGTGCCAGCAGCTCCAGGGACAGGCAGTATGGCTACACCTTC.